Here is one TCR beta chain with its context. The antigen is undetermined. This record comes from a study of T-cell reconstitution after alpha-beta-depleted transplantation in children. Study results and limitations: Expanded graft clones numbering several hundred reportedly gave rise to alpha-beta T cells about two months after transplant.

Trimming shortened V by 1 base and J by 3 bases, and 13 bases separated the two germline ends. This CDR3 spans 15 amino acids. CDR1 and CDR2 from the germline V gene are LGHNA and YSLEER. Construction of the TCRbeta library involved unique molecular identifiers. Each CDR3 protein gets one entry after TCRdb re-called the PCR reads with MiXCR. The data show fewer than 350,000 distinct CDR3 sequences, around 10% seen once. This chain joins TRBV4-3 and TRBJ2-7, with D possibly matching TRBD1 (5 bases). The source is a male patient between 2 and 15 years old who had a stem cell transplant for chronic granulomatous disease, so the T cells may come from the graft donor. This specimen consisted of peripheral blood, obtained 180 days after TCRalphabeta/CD19-depleted stem cell transplant. In DNA, the CDR3 is TGCGCCAGCAGCCAAGCTCTGACAGATTACTACGAGCAGTACTTC. This gives the protein CASSQALTDYYEQYF.